The 31 T cell receptor beta chains listed next were all sequenced from one sample in a study of molecular identifiers for immune sequencing clone quantification. In TCRdb, the PCR reads were re-called with MiXCR into one record per CDR3 protein. The table shows 88,000 or so distinct CDR3 sequences, with about 21% occurring only once. The sample taken for sequencing was naive CD8+ T cells from blood, with Jurkat cell RNA spiked in. Subset in this sample: FACS-sorted CD8+CD4-CCR7+CD45RA+ naive T cells. All receptors derive from a human donor in good health. Some libraries in this study had Jurkat cell RNA spiked in.

This clonotype was picked up many times. V gene TRBV9 combines with J gene TRBJ1-5, with TRBD1 as a possible D gene (5 bases). The germline V gene has CDR1 SGDLS and CDR2 YYNGEE. The CDR3 has 13 residues. V was clipped by 2 bases and J by 7 bases, with 10 bases between them. CDR3 in amino acids: CASSVSGAQPQHF. The CDR3 bases are TGTGCCAGCAGCGTCTCCGGGGCCCAGCCCCAGCATTTT.

This clonotype has at least ten counts. The chain employs TRBV6-1 and TRBJ1-2; D is unresolved. Trimming pared 1 base from V and 5 bases from J, leaving 11 bases between. This CDR3 region has 14 residues. Germline-derived CDR1 and CDR2 are MNHNS and SASEGT. CDR3 bases: TGTGCCAGCAGTGAAGGGGGAATTACGTATGGCTACACCTTC. It encodes CASSEGGITYGYTF.

Points on this clonotype: A much larger clone lies one base from this, so it may be a read error. The chain is built from TRBV2 and TRBJ2-3, with a weak D call TRBD2 (6 bases). The CDR3 runs 14 residues. Germline V gene lookup returns CDR1 SNHLY and CDR2 FYNNEI. Trimming stripped 4 bases from V and 1 base from J, with 9 bases between. CDR3 coding DNA: TGTGCCAGCAGTGGCGGGGCGCGCACAGATACGCAGTATTTT. It encodes CASSGGARTDTQYF.

The rearrangement links TRBV5-5 to TRBJ1-1; 7 bases align to TRBD1. This CDR3 comprises 14 residues. Germline V gene lookup returns CDR1 SGHKS and CDR2 YYEKEE (reference sequence). V trimming: 2 bases; J trimming: 1 base; junction bases outside the gene matches: 2. Here the CDR3 reads CASSLHRGNTEAFF. The CDR3 DNA sequence: TGTGCCAGCAGCTTACACAGGGGGAACACTGAAGCTTTCTTT.

This clonotype was seen more than once but under ten times. The chain is built from TRBV27 and TRBJ2-7; 8 positions agree with TRBD1. There are 13 residues in the CDR3. V was clipped by 3 bases and J by 6 bases; unmatched bases: 4. The germline V gene has CDR1 MNHEY and CDR2 SMNVEV (reference sequence). As DNA, the CDR3 is TGTGCCAGCAGTTTGACAGGGGAAAGCGAGCAGTACTTC. Its translation: CASSLTGESEQYF.

The table lists this clonotype with many counts. The gene calls are TRBV4-1 and TRBJ1-1; no clear D. CDR1 MGHRA and CDR2 YSYEKL come from the germline V gene. V was pared by 5 bases and J by 0 bases, with 13 bases between. The CDR3 sequence is 15 residues long. The CDR3 region is CASSSPVGMNTEAFF. DNA for the CDR3: TGCGCCAGCAGCTCCCCCGTTGGGATGAACACTGAAGCTTTCTTT.

Note on this clonotype: This clone may be a read error of a much larger clone one base away. The rearrangement links TRBV28 to TRBJ1-5, with D possibly matching TRBD1 (6 bases). This CDR3 contains 11 residues. CDR1 is MDHEN, CDR2 SYDVKM, per germline. V was clipped by 11 bases and J by 9 bases, with 14 bases between them. The CDR3 DNA follows: TGTGCCGGCGACACAGGGCCGCCCCAGCATTTT. As protein: CAGDTGPPQHF.

This clonotype has just a few counts. V gene TRBV27 combines with J gene TRBJ2-3, with no clear D. Between the trimmed V and J ends, which lost 0 bases and 4 bases, there was a span of 8 bases. Germline V lookup: CDR1 MNHEY, CDR2 SMNVEV (reference sequence). The CDR3 has 14 amino acids. The CDR3, as DNA: TGTGCCAGCAGTTTATCGGGCGCGGCAGATACGCAGTATTTT. This translates into CASSLSGAADTQYF.

Comment on this clonotype: This may be a read error: a much more frequent sequence differs by one nucleotide. For the CDR3, the DNA is TGCGCCAGCAGCCAAGTTCAGGGGGACTACGTGCAGTACTTC. Translating it yields CASSQVQGDYVQYF. The rearrangement links TRBV4-3 to TRBJ2-7; the D call may be TRBD1 or TRBD2 (7 bases each). The CDR3 totals 14 residues. Germline V gene sequence: CDR1 LGHNA, CDR2 YSLEER.

This clonotype has at least ten counts. V and J are TRBV7-6 and TRBJ1-1; D is ambiguous. The germline CDR1 and CDR2 sequences are SGHVS and FNYEAQ. The CDR3 loop spans 13 amino acids. Trimming removed 2 bases from V and 4 bases from J, with 8 bases in between. CDR3 sequence reads: CASSLSGVTEAFF. For the CDR3, the DNA is TGTGCCAGCAGCTTATCTGGGGTCACTGAAGCTTTCTTT.

This clonotype was found many times. The V gene is TRBV19, the J gene TRBJ2-7; TRBD1 might be the D (6 bases). Germline loops: CDR1 LNHDA, CDR2 SQIVND (reference sequence). Trimming removed 4 bases at V and 3 bases at J, with 16 bases between. The CDR3 runs 15 residues. The CDR3 DNA reads as TGTGCCAGTAGTACATCGGTACAGGGCTACTACGAGCAGTACTTC. Translating gives CASSTSVQGYYEQYF.

The rearrangement joins TRBV7-9 to TRBJ2-5; 8 bases agree with TRBD2. Trimming cost V 1 base and J 1 base; bases outside gene matches: 5. The germline gives CDR1 SEHNR, CDR2 FQNEAQ (reference sequence). The length of the CDR3 is 16 residues. The DNA of the CDR3 is TGTGCCAGCAGCTTAGTGGGCGGGAGGCCCCAAGAGACCCAGTACTTC. It is translated as CASSLVGGRPQETQYF.

Details on this clonotype: A read error may be the cause here, since a much bigger clone is one base away. The CDR3 ends on some other residue instead of the conserved phenylalanine or tryptophan, so this is likely a read error. The gene calls are TRBV11-2 and TRBJ2-6, with TRBD2 matching over 7 bases. J was trimmed by 2 bases and V by 4 bases; bases with no gene match: 5. Looked up from germline, CDR1 is SGHAT and CDR2 is FQNNGV. The CDR3 consists of 16 residues. The CDR3 protein is CASSSQTSTGANVLTS. The DNA for the CDR3 is TGTGCCAGCAGCTCCCAGACTAGCACTGGGGCCAACGTCCTGACTTCC.

This clonotype was recorded at least ten times. The chain has TRBV7-2 and TRBJ2-1; 9 nucleotides agree with TRBD1. This CDR3 contains 15 residues. Looked up from germline, CDR1 is SGHTA and CDR2 is FQGNSA. Trimming removed 5 bases from V and 3 bases from J; junction bases left unmatched: 5. CDR3: CASSPTGGDYNEQFF. CDR3 in DNA: TGTGCCAGCAGCCCAACAGGGGGCGACTACAATGAGCAGTTCTTC.

This clonotype occurred once. The conserved final phenylalanine or tryptophan is absent from the CDR3, which likely points to a read error. The J gene is TRBJ2-3, the V gene TRBV4-1; the D gene is possibly TRBD1 (6 bases). V lost 4 bases and J lost 0, with 17 bases in between. The CDR3 sequence is 17 residues long. CDR1 is MGHRA and CDR2 is YSYEKL in the germline V gene. The CDR3 region has the DNA TGCGCCAGCAGCCGCCACTATACAGGGCTCAGCACAGATACGCAGTATTCT. It yields the protein CASSRHYTGLSTDTQYS.

Concerning this clonotype itself: A read error is possible here, since a much larger clone lies one base away. The chain joins TRBV15 to TRBJ1-2; possibly TRBD1 for D (6 bases). The CDR3 is 15 amino acids. Germline V gene data show CDR1 as LNHNV and CDR2 as YYDKDF (reference sequence). Here the CDR3 DNA reads TGTGCCACCAGCCCCCGTGGAGGGGGAAACTATGGCCACACCTTC. Its translation: CATSPRGGGNYGHTF.

The table lists this clonotype with many counts. The chain recombines TRBV14 with TRBJ2-3; tentative D call: TRBD2 (6 bases). The CDR3 consists of 16 residues. In germline, CDR1 is SGHDN, CDR2 FVKESK. Trimming removed 4 bases from V and 1 base from J, with 15 bases in between. CDR3 DNA sequence: TGTGCCAGCAGCCCGGGGAGGAATTGGGGCACAGATACGCAGTATTTT. It yields the protein CASSPGRNWGTDTQYF.

This clonotype was counted ten times or more. The chain links TRBV5-1 to TRBJ2-7, with D possibly TRBD2 on 6 matching bases. CDR1 is SGHRS, CDR2 YFSETQ, per germline. The CDR3 totals 13 residues. Trimming cost V 2 bases and J 4 bases, with 10 bases left between them. The CDR3 DNA reads TGCGCCAGCAGCTTCGGGGGAAGGTACGAGCAGTACTTC. Translated: CASSFGGRYEQYF.

This clonotype has a count of ten or more. J is TRBJ2-7 and V is TRBV28; D is undetermined. V shed 6 bases and J shed 0 bases, with 9 bases lying between them. Germline V gene data show CDR1 as MDHEN and CDR2 as SYDVKM. The CDR3 consists of 13 residues. CDR3 DNA sequence: TGTGCCAGCAGCCCCGGCGTCTCCTACGAGCAGTACTTC. Amino acids: CASSPGVSYEQYF.

The rearrangement joins TRBV7-6 to TRBJ2-3; 8 bases are shared with TRBD2. The germline gives CDR1 SGHVS, CDR2 FNYEAQ. V gave up 5 bases and J gave up 1 base; unmatched junction bases: 5. The CDR3 length is 15 residues. In DNA form, the CDR3 reads TGTGCCAGCAGCCAACTAGCGGAGGGCACAGATACGCAGTATTTT. Its protein is CASSQLAEGTDTQYF.

Concerning this clonotype: A much larger clone sits a single nucleotide away, making a read error possible. No conserved phenylalanine or tryptophan ends this CDR3, so it is likely a read error. J is TRBJ2-3 and V is TRBV5-6; no definite D call. The germline V gene encodes CDR1 SGHDT and CDR2 YYEEEE. Trimming shortened V by 0 bases and J by 4 bases, and 9 bases separated the two germline ends. The CDR3 extends over 14 amino acids. The CDR3 region has the DNA TGTGCCAGCAGCTTGGCCGCAGGCCCAGATACGCAGTATCTT. It codes for CASSLAAGPDTQYL.

The rearrangement joins TRBV28 to TRBJ2-1; no clear D. Per the germline V gene, CDR1 is MDHEN and CDR2 is SYDVKM. The CDR3 covers 15 residues. V was trimmed by 3 bases and J by 5 bases, leaving 14 bases between them. The CDR3 loop is CASSFRVGHNNEQFF. CDR3 bases: TGTGCCAGCAGTTTCCGGGTGGGCCACAACAATGAGCAGTTCTTC. Drawing the rest from reference TRBV28 and TRBJ2-1, the complete variable domain is DVKVTQSSRYLVKRTGEKVFLECVQDMDHENMFWYRQDPGLGLRLIYFSYDVKMKEKGDIPEGYSVSREKKERFSLILESASTNQTSMYLCASSFRVGHNNEQFFGPGTRLTVL.

This clonotype was counted ten times or more. The rearrangement joins TRBV7-9 to TRBJ2-2; D call uncertain. V shed 3 bases and J shed 6 bases, with 2 bases lying between them. Germline-derived CDR1 and CDR2 are SEHNR and FQNEAQ (reference sequence). This CDR3 spans 11 amino acids. The CDR3 sequence is CASSFPGELFF. CDR3 coding DNA: TGTGCCAGCAGCTTCCCCGGGGAGCTGTTTTTT.

Note on this clonotype: A read error is possible here, since a much larger clone lies one base away. The CDR3 nucleotides are TGCGCCAGCAGCCAAGATGATCCCACCGGGACAGGGGGCTGGGATGAAAAACTGTTATTT. Encoded protein: CASSQDDPTGTGGWDEKLLF. This chain links TRBV4-3 with TRBJ1-4, with 12 bases that match TRBD1. The CDR3 consists of 20 residues. Germline CDR1 LGHNA, CDR2 YSLEER.

In its sample, this clonotype was seen many times. The CDR3 region has the DNA TGTGCCAGCAGCTTGATAGCGGGGGTCTACGAGCAGTACTTC. Amino acid sequence: CASSLIAGVYEQYF. The chain is built from TRBV5-6 and TRBJ2-7; TRBD2 matches at 9 bases. The CDR3 contains 14 residues. Germline CDR1 SGHDT, CDR2 YYEEEE. Losses at the gene ends were 1 base for V and 3 bases for J; bases not matched to a gene: 2.

This clonotype was observed many times. The chain recombines TRBV12-3 or TRBV12-4 with TRBJ2-7, with a possible D match to TRBD2 (6 bases). V was pared by 7 bases and J by 7 bases, with 17 bases between. CDR3 length equals 13 residues. The CDR3 sequence: CASTALPGGEQYF. In DNA form, the CDR3 reads TGTGCCAGCACCGCCCTGCCCGGGGGTGAGCAGTACTTC.

Note on this clonotype: Sequence at one end of the junction differs from germline and may be a read error. The gene calls are TRBV18 and TRBJ2-1; 8 nucleotides agree with TRBD1. The CDR3 totals 16 residues. CDR1 is KGHSH, CDR2 LQKENI, per germline. The CDR3 sequence: CASAPSGTGSYNEQFF. The CDR3 DNA is TGTGCCAGCGCACCTTCCGGGACAGGCTCCTACAATGAGCAGTTCTTC. Combining the CDR3 with reference TRBV18 and TRBJ2-1 gives the whole variable domain NAGVMQNPRHLVRRRGQEARLRCSPMKGHSHVYWYRQLPEEGLKFMVYLQKENIIDESGMPKERFSAEFPKEGPSILRIQQVVRGDSAAYFCASAPSGTGSYNEQFFGPGTRLTVL.

This clonotype was detected only a few times. The chain carries TRBV7-9 and TRBJ2-1; perhaps TRBD1 as D (7 bases). Trimming removed 4 bases at V and 0 bases at J, with 19 bases between. This CDR3 spans 18 amino acids. Germline loops: CDR1 SEHNR, CDR2 FQNEAQ (reference sequence). CDR3 bases: TGTGCCAGCAGCTCCCTCGGGGGACAGAAGAGCTCCTACAATGAGCAGTTCTTC. It specifies CASSSLGGQKSSYNEQFF.

In its sample, this clonotype was seen many times. The rearrangement joins TRBV28 to TRBJ1-1, with TRBD1 as a possible D gene (6 bases). Trimming cost V 2 bases and J 6 bases, with 16 bases left between them. Germline V CDR1 and CDR2: MDHEN, SYDVKM. The CDR3 is 15 residues long. The CDR3 DNA follows: TGTGCCAGCAGTTTAATAATGAGGGGGGAGGCTGAAGCTTTCTTT. As protein: CASSLIMRGEAEAFF.

The table lists this clonotype with many counts. The chain uses TRBV6-2 or TRBV6-3 and TRBJ2-7, with D unresolved. V lost 2 bases and J lost 1, with 9 bases in between. The germline V gene has CDR1 MNHEY and CDR2 SVGEGT. The CDR3 length is 14 residues. CDR3 sequence: CASSYGYLSYEQYF. Here the CDR3 DNA reads TGTGCCAGCAGTTACGGGTACCTTTCCTACGAGCAGTACTTC.

There are many counts of this clonotype. The chain employs TRBV12-3 or TRBV12-4 and TRBJ2-3, with D maybe TRBD1 (5 bases). Trimming took 4 bases from V and 0 from J, leaving 14 bases between them. The CDR3 runs to 16 residues. The CDR3 DNA reads as TGTGCCAGCAGTTACCCGGACACACGAAGCACAGATACGCAGTATTTT. Its translation is CASSYPDTRSTDTQYF.